One sample yielded the 10 T cell receptor beta chains listed below, sequenced in a study of blood T cell repertoires in COVID-19. Using immunoSEQ multiplex PCR, the repertoire was profiled, and TCRdb retains in-frame clones only, with some absent. The sample shows more than 250,000 clones, more than 70% of them seen only once. The material sequenced was peripheral blood. All receptors come from a young man who had recovered from COVID-19.

The J gene is TRBJ1-5, the V gene TRBV3-1 (or the pseudogene TRBV3-2), with a tentative D call TRBD1 (5 bases). The germline CDR1 and CDR2 sequences are LGHDT and YNNKEL (reference sequence). The CDR3 spans 16 residues. Deletions cut 1 base from V and 5 bases from J, with 15 bases between. The CDR3 protein is CASSQAIGGWDQPQHF. CDR3 nucleotides: TGTGCCAGCAGCCAAGCCATCGGGGGGTGGGATCAGCCCCAGCATTTT.

J is TRBJ2-1 and V is TRBV7-2; 9 bases line up with TRBD2. After removal of 4 bases from V and 4 bases from J, the junction contained 11 bases not matched to a gene. This CDR3 has 17 amino acids. Germline V lookup: CDR1 SGHTA, CDR2 FQGNSA. The CDR3 region is CASSSPGSGGTYNEQFF. CDR3 sequence (DNA): TGTGCCAGCAGCTCCCCGGGGAGCGGGGGGACATACAATGAGCAGTTCTTC.

The V call is TRBV2, the J call TRBJ1-2; D unclear. The V gene lost 6 bases and the J gene lost 2 bases, with 16 bases spanning the gap. Per the germline V gene, CDR1 is SNHLY and CDR2 is FYNNEI. The CDR3 is made up of 15 amino acids. For the CDR3, the DNA is TGTGCCAGCAGGAACGCCCAGGTTCAGAACTATGGCTACACCTTC. It codes for CASRNAQVQNYGYTF.

This clone is a singleton in its sample. V is TRBV10-2 and J is TRBJ1-5, with D perhaps TRBD1 (6 bases). The CDR3 extends over 21 amino acids. Germline V gene data show CDR1 as WSHSY and CDR2 as SAAADI. V was pared by 7 bases and J by 0 bases, with 31 bases between. The CDR3 sequence: CASTESELLVRGLDSNQPQHF. In DNA, the CDR3 is TGCGCCAGCACCGAGTCGGAACTTTTGGTCAGGGGTTTGGATAGCAATCAGCCCCAGCATTTT.

This sequence joins TRBV12-3 or TRBV12-4 and TRBJ1-2; TRBD1 agrees at 8 bases. The CDR3 extends over 13 amino acids. Losses at the gene ends were 8 bases for V and 8 bases for J; bases not matched to a gene: 10. CDR3 amino acids: CASGPTGGGGYTF. Here the CDR3 DNA reads TGTGCCAGCGGACCAACAGGGGGAGGAGGCTACACCTTC.

V is TRBV19 and J is TRBJ1-6, with TRBD1 as a possible D gene (6 bases). V lost 3 bases and J lost 8, with 11 bases in between. Germline loops: CDR1 LNHDA, CDR2 SQIVND (reference sequence). This CDR3 is built from 14 residues. Here the CDR3 DNA reads TGTGCCAGTAGTATTATAAGGACAGATTCACCCCTCCACTTT. Protein: CASSIIRTDSPLHF.

This sequence joins TRBV5-1 and TRBJ1-2; TRBD1 matches at 9 bases. V was clipped by 1 base and J by 6 bases; unmatched bases: 7. Per the germline V gene, CDR1 is SGHRS and CDR2 is YFSETQ. The CDR3 length is 15 residues. CDR3 sequence: CASSLMGDRANGYTF. The CDR3 DNA is TGCGCCAGCAGCTTGATGGGGGACAGGGCCAATGGCTACACCTTC.

The gene calls are TRBV29-1 and TRBJ2-7; 10 nucleotides agree with TRBD1. V was pared by 4 bases and J by 3 bases, with 15 bases of the junction left unmatched. The CDR3 sequence is 17 residues long. Germline V gene sequence: CDR1 SQVTM, CDR2 ANQGSEA. The CDR3 nucleotides are TGCAGCGTTGTCGGCCCGACCTCCCGGGACAGGGGCTACGAGCAGTACTTC. It translates to CSVVGPTSRDRGYEQYF.

The V and J genes are TRBV5-4 and TRBJ2-3; 7 positions agree with TRBD2. V lost 1 base and J lost 5; bases outside the gene matches: 1. The CDR3 runs to 13 residues. Germline assignment: CDR1 SGHNT and CDR2 YYREEE (reference sequence). The CDR3 bases are TGTGCCAGCAGCTTGACTAGCGTAGATACGCAGTATTTT. Protein product: CASSLTSVDTQYF.

The chain uses TRBV5-4 and TRBJ1-6; D is uncertain. CDR3 size: 15 residues. V was clipped by 1 base and J by 1 base, with 6 bases between them. CDR1 is SGHNT, CDR2 YYREEE, per germline (reference sequence). Here the CDR3 reads CASSLLGSYNSPLHF. The CDR3 nucleotides are TGTGCCAGCAGCTTGCTCGGGTCCTATAATTCACCCCTCCACTTT.